The sequence of this T cell receptor (beta chain) was determined in a study of T cells after yellow fever vaccination. Findings and limits, study-wide: Primary-vaccination clones mostly resurfaced post-booster (approximately 96% CD4, under 90% CD8). The secondary response was weaker, and its peak arrived faster, on day 5 versus 15.

The TCR cDNA carried a universal primer site and UMIs from 5'RACE template switching. TCRdb fed the 5' RACE reads into MiXCR, producing one record per CDR3 protein. The sample yields approximately 70,000 distinct CDR3 sequences, under 8% seen once. V was trimmed by 5 bases and J by 3 bases, leaving 14 bases between them. This CDR3 is built from 15 residues. The germline CDR1 and CDR2 sequences are SGHVT and SQSDAQ. The sample holds a few counts of this clonotype. Its matching antigen is unknown. This receptor was obtained from a man aged 18 to 30 who received the YFV17D yellow fever vaccine. The material sequenced was CD8+ T cells sorted from PBMCs, taken roughly 47 days after the first yellow fever vaccination. V and J are TRBV7-4 and TRBJ1-5; D is unresolved. CDR3 DNA: TGTGCCAGCAGCCCCCCCGATCCCCCCAATCAGCCCCAGCATTTT. It specifies CASSPPDPPNQPQHF.